Each of the 10 T cell receptor beta chains below was sequenced from the same sample in a study of beta chain features in type 1 diabetes. For these receptors, no antigen is known. Expressed TCRB transcripts got sequenced, as all isolated RNA was reverse transcribed. Sequencing was performed with immunoSEQ multiplex PCR; in TCRdb, only in-frame clones are kept and a portion is missing. Among about 340,000 clones listed, approximately 13% were seen once. General study results and limits: TCRB CDR3 length was moderately but significantly reduced in all four CD4+ subsets of Type 1 diabetes patients.

Sequences were obtained from naive CD4+ T cells from blood. Source of these receptors: a woman under 30 with type 1 diabetes.

This clone occurred a few times. The genes are TRBV7-8 and TRBJ2-1; 9 bases are shared with TRBD1. This CDR3 spans 14 amino acids. With V trimmed by 3 bases and J by 9 bases, 6 bases remained unmatched. The germline CDR1 and CDR2 sequences are SGHVS and FQNEAQ. CDR3 nucleotides: TGTGCCAGCAGCTTGGACAGGGGTTTTGGTGAGCAGTTCTTC. Translating it yields CASSLDRGFGEQFF.

This chain links TRBV30 with TRBJ2-7, with D unclear. Deletions cut 0 bases from V and 7 bases from J, with 13 bases between. Germline V lookup: CDR1 GTSNPN, CDR2 SVGIG (reference sequence). The CDR3 has 13 amino acids. The CDR3 protein is CAWSVGQEKEQYF. CDR3 DNA: TGTGCCTGGAGTGTAGGCCAGGAAAAGGAGCAGTACTTC. Looking up the rest from reference TRBV30 and TRBJ2-7 gives the full variable domain: SQTIHQWPATLVQPVGSPLSLECTVEGTSNPNLYWYRQAAGRGLQLLFYSVGIGQISSEVPQNLSASRPQDRQFILSSKKLLLSDSGFYLCAWSVGQEKEQYFGPGTRLTVT.

This rearrangement joins TRBV30 to TRBJ2-5; D is unresolved. Germline CDR1 reads GTSNPN; CDR2 reads SVGIG (reference sequence). The V and J ends lost 4 bases and 0 bases respectively, with 9 bases between them. This CDR3 has 13 residues. CDR3 DNA: TGTGCCTGGATAAAGCGCTACCAAGAGACCCAGTACTTC. This sequence encodes CAWIKRYQETQYF.

This clone was observed a handful of times. The rearrangement uses TRBV4-3 and TRBJ1-2; D might be TRBD1 (5 bases). There are 14 residues in the CDR3. V lost 0 bases and J 2 bases, leaving 7 bases between the germline ends. Germline V CDR1 and CDR2: LGHNA, YSLEER. This CDR3 reads CASSQDRQNYGYTF. For the CDR3, the DNA is TGCGCCAGCAGCCAAGATCGACAGAACTATGGCTACACCTTC.

In its sample, this clone was seen a few times. This chain joins TRBV19 and TRBJ2-1; 10 nucleotides match TRBD2. This CDR3 has 16 residues. Germline loops: CDR1 LNHDA, CDR2 SQIVND (reference sequence). J lost 2 bases, V lost 10 bases, and 11 bases had no gene match. CDR3 in DNA: TGTGCCACCGCACCCCTAGCGGGAGTTACCTACAATGAGCAGTTCTTC. Its translation: CATAPLAGVTYNEQFF.

This chain links TRBV29-1 with TRBJ2-7; tentatively, D is TRBD2 (5 bases). With 6 bases removed from V and 2 bases from J, the gap between germline ends came to 14 bases. The V gene's germline CDR1 is SQVTM and CDR2 ANQGSEA. This CDR3 is built from 13 residues. CDR3 coding DNA: TGCAGCGTAGCACAGCGGCTGACCTACGAGCAGTACTTC. Its translation: CSVAQRLTYEQYF.

V gene TRBV7-2 combines with J gene TRBJ1-2; 8 positions agree with TRBD1. CDR1 is SGHTA, CDR2 FQGNSA, per germline. Unmatched junction bases numbered 10, after V lost 3 bases and J lost 4 bases. The CDR3 loop spans 16 amino acids. CDR3 residues: CASSFRRQGTAYGYTF. CDR3 in DNA: TGTGCCAGCAGCTTTAGGCGACAGGGGACGGCCTATGGCTACACCTTC. Together with reference TRBV7-2 and TRBJ1-2, the CDR3 gives the full variable domain: GAGVSQSPSNKVTEKGKDVELRCDPISGHTALYWYRQSLGQGLEFLIYFQGNSAPDKSGLPSDRFSAERTGGSVSTLTIQRTQQEDSAVYLCASSFRRQGTAYGYTFGSGTRLTVV.

There are a few counts of this clone. The rearrangement joins TRBV7-9 to TRBJ2-3; 8 nucleotides match TRBD2. Germline V gives CDR1 SEHNR, CDR2 FQNEAQ (reference sequence). Germline trimming cut 5 bases from V and 3 bases from J; bases unmatched to any gene: 4. This CDR3 region has 14 residues. The CDR3: CASSDGGGTDTQYF. CDR3 bases: TGTGCCAGCAGCGACGGGGGGGGGACAGATACGCAGTATTTT.

The sample holds a few counts of this clone. This chain links TRBV11-2 with TRBJ2-5; TRBD2 matches at 13 bases. This CDR3 region has 17 residues. Germline V CDR1 and CDR2: SGHAT, FQNNGV. V lost 4 bases and J lost 2; bases outside the gene matches: 7. The chain's CDR3 is CASSYLRGLAGQETQYF. Written as DNA, the CDR3 is TGTGCCAGCAGCTATTTGAGGGGACTAGCGGGGCAAGAGACCCAGTACTTC.

The V gene is TRBV6-1, the J gene TRBJ2-7; a possible D gene is TRBD2 (5 bases). The CDR3 is 15 amino acids. CDR1 and CDR2 from the germline V gene are MNHNS and SASEGT. V was trimmed by 7 bases and J by 2 bases, leaving 18 bases between them. The CDR3, as DNA: TGTGCCAGCATCAAGAGCGGAGTTTCCCCCTACGAGCAGTACTTC. It codes for CASIKSGVSPYEQYF.